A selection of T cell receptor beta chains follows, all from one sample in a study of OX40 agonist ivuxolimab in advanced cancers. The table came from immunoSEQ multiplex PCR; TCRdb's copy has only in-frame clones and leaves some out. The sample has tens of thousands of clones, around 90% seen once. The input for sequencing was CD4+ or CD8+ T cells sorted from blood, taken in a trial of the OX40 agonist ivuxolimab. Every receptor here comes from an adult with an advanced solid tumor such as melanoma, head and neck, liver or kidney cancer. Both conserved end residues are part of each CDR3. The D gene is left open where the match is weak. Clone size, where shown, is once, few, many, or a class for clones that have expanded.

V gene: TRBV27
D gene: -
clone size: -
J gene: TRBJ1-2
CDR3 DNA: TGTGCCAGCAGACAAAGCGGGGTTGGCTATGGCTACACCTTC
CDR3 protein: CASRQSGVGYGYTF

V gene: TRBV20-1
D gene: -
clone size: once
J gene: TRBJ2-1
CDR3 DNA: TGCCCCGTCCCCGGCGATGAGCAGTTCTTC
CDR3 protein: CPVPGDEQFF

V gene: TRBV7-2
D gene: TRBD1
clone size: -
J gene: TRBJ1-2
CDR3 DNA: TGTGCCAGCAGCACCCAGGGACAGAACTATGGCTACACCTTC
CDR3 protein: CASSTQGQNYGYTF

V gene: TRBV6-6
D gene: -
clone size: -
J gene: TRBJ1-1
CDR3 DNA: TGTGCCAGCAGTCGACTCGCGGGGACTGAAGCTTTCTTT
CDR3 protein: CASSRLAGTEAFF

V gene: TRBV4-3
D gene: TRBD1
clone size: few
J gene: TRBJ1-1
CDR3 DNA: TGCGCCAGCAGCCAAGGGACAGGGGACACTGAAGCTTTCTTT
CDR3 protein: CASSQGTGDTEAFF

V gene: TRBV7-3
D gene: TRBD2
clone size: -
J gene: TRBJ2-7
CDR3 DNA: TGTGCCAGCAGCTTCGGTAGCGGGTCCTCCTACGAGCAGTACTTC
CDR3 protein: CASSFGSGSSYEQYF

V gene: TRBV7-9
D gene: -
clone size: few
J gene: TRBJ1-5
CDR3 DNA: TGTGCCAGCAGCTCCGACACCCAGCCCCAGCATTTT
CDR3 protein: CASSSDTQPQHF

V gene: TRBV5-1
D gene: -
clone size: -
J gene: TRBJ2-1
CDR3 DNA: TGCGCCAGCAGACCCCTAGCGAATGGGCACAATGAGCAGTTCTTC
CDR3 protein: CASRPLANGHNEQFF

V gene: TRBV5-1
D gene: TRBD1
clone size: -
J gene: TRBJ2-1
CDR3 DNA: TGCGCCAGCAGCTGGGCTCCGGGACAGGGAGACAATGAGCAGTTCTTC
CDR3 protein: CASSWAPGQGDNEQFF

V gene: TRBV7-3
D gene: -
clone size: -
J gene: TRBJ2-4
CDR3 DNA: TGTGCCAGCAGCCCCCGGGACCCCCGGGAGAGGGCCAAAAACATTCAGTACTTC
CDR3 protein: CASSPRDPRERAKNIQYF

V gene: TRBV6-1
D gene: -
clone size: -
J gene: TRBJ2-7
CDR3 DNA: TGTGCCAGCAGTGATCGGTCCGCAGGAGCTTTCGAGCAGTACTTC
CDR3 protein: CASSDRSAGAFEQYF

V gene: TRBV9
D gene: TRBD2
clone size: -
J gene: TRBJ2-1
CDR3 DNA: TGTGCCAGCGGCCGGGAGGGCTCCTACAATGAGCAGTTCTTC
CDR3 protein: CASGREGSYNEQFF

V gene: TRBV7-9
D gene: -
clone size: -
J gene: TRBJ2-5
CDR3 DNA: TGTGCCAGCAGCCGCACAGGGATAGCGGGTGGCGAGACCCAGTACTTC
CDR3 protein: CASSRTGIAGGETQYF

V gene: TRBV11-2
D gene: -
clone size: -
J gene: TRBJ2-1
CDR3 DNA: TGTGCCAGCAGTTATTTCGCTCGGGGAGCGGACAATGAGCAGTTCTTC
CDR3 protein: CASSYFARGADNEQFF

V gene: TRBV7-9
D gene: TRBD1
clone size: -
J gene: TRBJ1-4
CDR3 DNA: TGTGCCAGCAGCTCGGGACAGGGCAATGAAAAACTGTTTTTT
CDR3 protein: CASSSGQGNEKLFF

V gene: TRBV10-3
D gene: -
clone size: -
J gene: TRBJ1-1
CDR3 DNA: TGTGCCATCAGTGACCCGACATTCAAGGACACTGAAGCTTTCTTT
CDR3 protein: CAISDPTFKDTEAFF

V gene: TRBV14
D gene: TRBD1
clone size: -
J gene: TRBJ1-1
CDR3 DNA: TGTGCCAGCAGCCAATGGACAGGGCCTGAAGCTTTCTTT
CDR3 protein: CASSQWTGPEAFF

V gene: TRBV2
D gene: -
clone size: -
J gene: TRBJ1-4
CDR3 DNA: TGTGCCAGCAGTGATTTTATCAGCCGCGGTGAAAAACTGTTTTTT
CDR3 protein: CASSDFISRGEKLFF

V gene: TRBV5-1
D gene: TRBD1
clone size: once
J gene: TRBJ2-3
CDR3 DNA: TGCGCCAGCAGCTTGGGGGGACAGGGACGGACAGATACGCAGTATTTT
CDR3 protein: CASSLGGQGRTDTQYF

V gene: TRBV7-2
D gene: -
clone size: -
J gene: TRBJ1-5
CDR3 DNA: TGTGCCAGCAGTCTCACCGGGGGTCAGCCCCAGCATTTT
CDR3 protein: CASSLTGGQPQHF

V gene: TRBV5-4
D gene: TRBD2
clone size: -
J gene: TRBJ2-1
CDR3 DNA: TGTGCCAGCAGCGCCGGGGGAAGCGGGAGGGCCAGGAATGAGCAGTTCTTC
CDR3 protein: CASSAGGSGRARNEQFF

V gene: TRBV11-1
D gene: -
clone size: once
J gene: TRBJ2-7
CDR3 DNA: TGTGCCAGCAGCCGGGACATCTCCTACGAGCAGTACTTC
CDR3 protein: CASSRDISYEQYF

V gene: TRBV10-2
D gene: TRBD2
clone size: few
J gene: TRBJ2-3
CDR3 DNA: TGCGCCAGCAGTGTCGAAACTAGCGGGATAGATACGCAGTATTTT
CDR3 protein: CASSVETSGIDTQYF

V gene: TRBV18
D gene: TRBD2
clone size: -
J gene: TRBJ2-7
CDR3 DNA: TGTGCCAGCTCACTCCTGGGACTAGCGGGAGTGAGCGAGCAGTACTTC
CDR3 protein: CASSLLGLAGVSEQYF

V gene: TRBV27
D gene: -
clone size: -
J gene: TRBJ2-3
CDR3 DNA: TGTGCCAGCAGTTTCCTGGCCCCAGATACGCAGTATTTT
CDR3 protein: CASSFLAPDTQYF

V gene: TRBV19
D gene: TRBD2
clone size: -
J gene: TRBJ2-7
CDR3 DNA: TGTGCCAGTAGTATCCGGCGGGAGAGGAACGAGCAGTACTTC
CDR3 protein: CASSIRRERNEQYF

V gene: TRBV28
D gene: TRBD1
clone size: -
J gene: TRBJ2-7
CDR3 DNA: TGTGCCACCGGACAGGGAGCCTACGAGCAGTACTTC
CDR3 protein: CATGQGAYEQYF

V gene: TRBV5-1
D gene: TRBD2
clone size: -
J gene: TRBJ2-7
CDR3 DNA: TGCGCCAGCAGCTTGGGTGGACTAGCGGGAGGGTCCTACGAGCAGTACTTC
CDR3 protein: CASSLGGLAGGSYEQYF

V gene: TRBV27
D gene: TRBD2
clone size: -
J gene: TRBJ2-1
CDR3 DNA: TGTGCCAGCAGTTTATCAACGGGAGGGCCCTATGAGCAGTTCTTC
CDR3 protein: CASSLSTGGPYEQFF

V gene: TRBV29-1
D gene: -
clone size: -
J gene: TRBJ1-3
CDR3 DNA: TGCAGCGTTGTCTTCGACAGCTCTGGAAACACCATATATTTT
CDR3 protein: CSVVFDSSGNTIYF

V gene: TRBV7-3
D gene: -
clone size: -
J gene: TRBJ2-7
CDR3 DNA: TGTGCCAGCAGCTTAACGTCCGGACCCTACGAGCAGTACTTC
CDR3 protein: CASSLTSGPYEQYF

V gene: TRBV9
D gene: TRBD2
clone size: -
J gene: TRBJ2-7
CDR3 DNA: TGTGCCAGCAGCGTATCGACTAGCGGACCGTACGAGCAGTACTTC
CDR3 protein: CASSVSTSGPYEQYF

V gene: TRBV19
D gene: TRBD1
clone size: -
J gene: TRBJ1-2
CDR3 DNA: TGTGCCAGTGTCCCATCAGGGGGCAACTATGGCTACACCTTC
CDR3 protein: CASVPSGGNYGYTF

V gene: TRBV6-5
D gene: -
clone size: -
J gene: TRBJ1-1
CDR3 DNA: TGTGCCAGCAGTTTTCTTGGCAGGGGAACTGAAGCTTTCTTT
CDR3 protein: CASSFLGRGTEAFF

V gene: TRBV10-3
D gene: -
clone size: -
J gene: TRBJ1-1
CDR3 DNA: TGTGCCATCAGGGACAGTGGGAACACTGAAGCTTTCTTT
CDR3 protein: CAIRDSGNTEAFF

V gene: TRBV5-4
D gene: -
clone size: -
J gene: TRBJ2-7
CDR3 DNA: TGTGCCAGCAGCCAGGACTTCATCTCCTACGAGCAGTACTTC
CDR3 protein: CASSQDFISYEQYF

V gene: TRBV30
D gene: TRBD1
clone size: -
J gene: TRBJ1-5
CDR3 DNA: TGTGCCTGGAAGGTGCCAGGGGGGGGAAATCAGCCCCAGCATTTT
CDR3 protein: CAWKVPGGGNQPQHF

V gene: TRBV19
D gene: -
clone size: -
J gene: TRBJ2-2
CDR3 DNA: TGTGCCACCACTGGGACAGCGGGCACCGGGGAGCTGTTTTTT
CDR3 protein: CATTGTAGTGELFF

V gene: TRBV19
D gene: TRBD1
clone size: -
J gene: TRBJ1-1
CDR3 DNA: TGTGCCAGTAGCCCGGGACAGGACTGGAACACTGAAGCTTTCTTT
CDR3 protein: CASSPGQDWNTEAFF

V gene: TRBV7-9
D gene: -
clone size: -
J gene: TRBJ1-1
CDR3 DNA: TGTGCCAGCAGCTTAGGCCCGGGGGACACTGAAGCTTTCTTT
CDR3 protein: CASSLGPGDTEAFF

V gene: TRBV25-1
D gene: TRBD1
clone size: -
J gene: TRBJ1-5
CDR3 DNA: TGTGCCAGCAGTGATCGGACAGGGGGTGGCAATCAGCCCCAGCATTTT
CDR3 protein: CASSDRTGGGNQPQHF

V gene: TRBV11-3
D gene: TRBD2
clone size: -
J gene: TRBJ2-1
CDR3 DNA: TGTGCCAGCAGCTTAGAACTAGCGGGATACAATGAGCAGTTCTTC
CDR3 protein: CASSLELAGYNEQFF

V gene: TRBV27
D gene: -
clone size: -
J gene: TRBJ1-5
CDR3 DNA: TGTGCCAGCCGTGATAGGACAGCCGGGAGGCCCCAGCATTTT
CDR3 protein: CASRDRTAGRPQHF

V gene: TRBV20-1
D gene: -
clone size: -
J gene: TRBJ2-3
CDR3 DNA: TGCAGCGGAGCCGCAGATACGCAGTATTTT
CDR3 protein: CSGAADTQYF

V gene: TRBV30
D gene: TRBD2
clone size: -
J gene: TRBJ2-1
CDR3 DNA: TGTGCCTGGACTTGGACTAGCGGGAGGGCCTCCTACAATGAGCAGTTCTTC
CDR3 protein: CAWTWTSGRASYNEQFF

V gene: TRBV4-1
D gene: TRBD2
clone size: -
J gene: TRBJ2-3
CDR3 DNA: TGCGCCAGCAGGGAGTGGGCGGGAGGCACAGATACGCAGTATTTT
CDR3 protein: CASREWAGGTDTQYF

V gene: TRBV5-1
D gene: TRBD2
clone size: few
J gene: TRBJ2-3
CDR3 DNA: TGCGCCAGCAGCTTGGCGACAGTAGGGGTAGCGGGTTTAGATACGCAGTATTTT
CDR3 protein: CASSLATVGVAGLDTQYF

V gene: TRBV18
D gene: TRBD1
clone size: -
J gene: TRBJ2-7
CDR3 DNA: TGTGCCAGCTCAATCGCCGGGACAGGCGTTGACGAGCAGTACTTC
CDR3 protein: CASSIAGTGVDEQYF

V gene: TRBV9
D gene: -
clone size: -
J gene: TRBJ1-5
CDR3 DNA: TGTGCCAGCAGCGTAGCTGTGGGGAAAAATCAGCCCCAGCATTTT
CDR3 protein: CASSVAVGKNQPQHF

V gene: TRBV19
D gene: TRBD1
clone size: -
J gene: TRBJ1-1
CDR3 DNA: TGTGCCAGTAGTCTCCGACAGGGCGTAATGAACACTGAAGCTTTCTTT
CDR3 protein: CASSLRQGVMNTEAFF

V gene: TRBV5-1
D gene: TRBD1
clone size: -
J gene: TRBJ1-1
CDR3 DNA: TGCGCCAGCAGTGGGACAGGGACTGAAGCTTTCTTT
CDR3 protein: CASSGTGTEAFF